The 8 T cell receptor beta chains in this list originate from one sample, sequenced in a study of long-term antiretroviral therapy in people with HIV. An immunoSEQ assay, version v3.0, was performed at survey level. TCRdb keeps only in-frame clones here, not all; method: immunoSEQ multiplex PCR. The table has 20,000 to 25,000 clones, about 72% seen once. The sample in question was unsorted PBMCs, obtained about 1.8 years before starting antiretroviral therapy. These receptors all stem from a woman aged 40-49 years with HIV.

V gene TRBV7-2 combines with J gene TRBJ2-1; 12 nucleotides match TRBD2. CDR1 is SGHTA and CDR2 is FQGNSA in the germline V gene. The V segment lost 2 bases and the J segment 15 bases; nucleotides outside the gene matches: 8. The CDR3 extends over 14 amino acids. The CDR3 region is CASSLYLAGGPAFF. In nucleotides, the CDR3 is TGTGCCAGCAGCTTATACCTAGCGGGGGGGCCCGCGTTCTTC.

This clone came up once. The CDR3 protein is CASSSQATNTEAFF. CDR3 nucleotide sequence: TGTGCCAGCAGCTCTCAAGCAACGAACACTGAAGCTTTCTTT. The J gene is TRBJ1-1, the V gene TRBV7-9; D uncertain. Germline CDR1 reads SEHNR; CDR2 reads FQNEAQ (reference sequence). This CDR3 comprises 14 residues. Trimming took 4 bases from V and 1 from J, leaving 10 bases between them.

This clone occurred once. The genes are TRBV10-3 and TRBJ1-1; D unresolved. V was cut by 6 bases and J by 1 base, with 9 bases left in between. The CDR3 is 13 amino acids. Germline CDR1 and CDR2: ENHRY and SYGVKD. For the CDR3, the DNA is TGTGCCATCAGCCAGGTAACGAACACTGAAGCTTTCTTT. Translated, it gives CAISQVTNTEAFF.

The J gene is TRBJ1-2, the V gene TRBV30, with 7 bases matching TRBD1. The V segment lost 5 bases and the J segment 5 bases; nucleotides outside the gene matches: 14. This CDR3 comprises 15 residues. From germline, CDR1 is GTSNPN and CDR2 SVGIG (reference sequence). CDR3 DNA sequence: TGTGCCTGGGCCGACAGGGAGCGCCAGCTGTATGGCTACACCTTC. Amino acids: CAWADRERQLYGYTF.

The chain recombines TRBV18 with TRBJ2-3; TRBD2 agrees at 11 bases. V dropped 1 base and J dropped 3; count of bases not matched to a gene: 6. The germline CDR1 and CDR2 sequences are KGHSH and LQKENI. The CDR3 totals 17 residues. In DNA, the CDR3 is TGTGCCAGCTCACCACTGGGGACTAGCGGACTAACAGATACGCAGTATTTT. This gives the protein CASSPLGTSGLTDTQYF. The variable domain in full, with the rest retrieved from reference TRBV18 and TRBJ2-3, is NAGVMQNPRHLVRRRGQEARLRCSPMKGHSHVYWYRQLPEEGLKFMVYLQKENIIDESGMPKERFSAEFPKEGPSILRIQQVVRGDSAAYFCASSPLGTSGLTDTQYFGPGTRLTVL.

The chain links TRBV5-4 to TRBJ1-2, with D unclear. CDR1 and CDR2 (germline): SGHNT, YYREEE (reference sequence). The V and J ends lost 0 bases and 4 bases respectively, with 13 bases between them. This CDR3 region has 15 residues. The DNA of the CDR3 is TGTGCCAGCAGCTTGGCCCGCGTCCGGGTCTATGGCTACACCTTC. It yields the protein CASSLARVRVYGYTF.

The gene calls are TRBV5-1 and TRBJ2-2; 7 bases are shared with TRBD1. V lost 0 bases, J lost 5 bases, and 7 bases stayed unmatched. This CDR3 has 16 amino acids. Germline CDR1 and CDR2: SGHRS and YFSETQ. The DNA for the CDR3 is TGCGCCAGCAGCTTGGAAGTCAGGGGGAGAACCGGGGAGCTGTTTTTT. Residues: CASSLEVRGRTGELFF.

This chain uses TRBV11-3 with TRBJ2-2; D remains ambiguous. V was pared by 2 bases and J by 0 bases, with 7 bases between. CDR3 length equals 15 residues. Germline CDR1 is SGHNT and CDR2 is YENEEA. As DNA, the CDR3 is TGTGCCAGCAGCTTATACTTTACGAACACCGGGGAGCTGTTTTTT. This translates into CASSLYFTNTGELFF. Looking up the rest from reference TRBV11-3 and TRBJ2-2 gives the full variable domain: EAGVVQSPRYKIIEKKQPVAFWCNPISGHNTLYWYLQNLGQGPELLIRYENEEAVDDSQLPKDRFSAERLKGVDSTLKIQPAELGDSAVYLCASSLYFTNTGELFFGEGSRLTVL.